Included here is one TCR beta chain sequence, with context. This sample is part of a study of blood T cell repertoires in COVID-19. Study background: Collection of acute and convalescent COVID-19 samples took place in the United States, Italy and Spain.

Ages ranged from about 18 to 90 years, with residence in 24 US areas. Grouping used clinical history reported by participants in a survey and questionnaire. Losses at the gene ends were 4 bases for V and 5 bases for J; bases not matched to a gene: 9. This CDR3 spans 15 amino acids. Germline loops: CDR1 KGHSH, CDR2 LQKENI. As handled by the study authors: Scientists estimated how many nucleated cells there were by amplifying reference gene primers. TCRdb's table, derived via immunoSEQ multiplex PCR, lists solely in-frame clones and lacks some. V, J and clone size were drawn from that table, and D and trimming were deduced from the DNA. Of roughly 300,000 clones listed, about 86% were seen once; the top ten hold roughly 4%.

The sequenced sample consisted of PBMCs or T cells enriched from blood (not recorded which). The sequence derives from a woman aged 35 to 49 with acute COVID-19. The V gene is TRBV18, the J gene TRBJ2-5; 8 bases are shared with TRBD1. The CDR3 DNA reads as TGTGCCAGCTCACGGGAGCAGGGGGCTACGGAGACCCAGTACTTC. This encodes CASSREQGATETQYF.